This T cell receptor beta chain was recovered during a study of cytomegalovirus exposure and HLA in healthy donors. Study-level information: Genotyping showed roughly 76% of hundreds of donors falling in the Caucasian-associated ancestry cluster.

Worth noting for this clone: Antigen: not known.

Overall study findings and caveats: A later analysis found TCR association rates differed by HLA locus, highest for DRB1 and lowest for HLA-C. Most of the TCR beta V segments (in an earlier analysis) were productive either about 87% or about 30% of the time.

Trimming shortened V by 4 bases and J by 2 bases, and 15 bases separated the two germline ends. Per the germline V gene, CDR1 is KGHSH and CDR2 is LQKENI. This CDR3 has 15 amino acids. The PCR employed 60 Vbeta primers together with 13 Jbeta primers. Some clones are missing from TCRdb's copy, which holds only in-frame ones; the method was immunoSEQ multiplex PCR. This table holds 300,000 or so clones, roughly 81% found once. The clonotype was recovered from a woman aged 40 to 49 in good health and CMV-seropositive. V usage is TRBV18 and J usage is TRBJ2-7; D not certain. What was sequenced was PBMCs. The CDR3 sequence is CASSRVVGQAYEQYF. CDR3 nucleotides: TGTGCCAGCTCACGCGTTGTTGGGCAGGCCTACGAGCAGTACTTC.